The 10 T cell receptor beta chains below come from one sample, sequenced in a study of cytomegalovirus exposure and HLA in healthy donors. Amplification used 60 Vbeta primers and 13 Jbeta primers. Some clones are missing from TCRdb's copy, which holds only in-frame ones; the method was immunoSEQ multiplex PCR. The clone table shows about 140,000 clones, with the ten largest holding about 2%. The specimen sequenced was PBMCs. The receptor set was obtained from a woman aged 18-29 years in good health and CMV-seronegative.

The chain has TRBV7-2 and TRBJ2-5; D uncertain. The CDR3 runs 14 residues. With 1 base removed from V and 7 bases from J, the gap between germline ends came to 13 bases. CDR1 is SGHTA, CDR2 FQGNSA, per germline. The CDR3 bases are TGTGCCAGCAGCTTAGGCGAAGGAGTAGGGACCCAGTACTTC. Translating gives CASSLGEGVGTQYF. Using reference TRBV7-2 and TRBJ2-5 for the parts outside the CDR3, the full variable domain is GAGVSQSPSNKVTEKGKDVELRCDPISGHTALYWYRQSLGQGLEFLIYFQGNSAPDKSGLPSDRFSAERTGGSVSTLTIQRTQQEDSAVYLCASSLGEGVGTQYFGPGTRLLVL.

The chain links TRBV7-2 to TRBJ2-1, with 7 bases fitting TRBD1. The length of the CDR3 is 11 residues. V was pared by 5 bases and J by 10 bases, with 2 bases of the junction left unmatched. Per germline, CDR1 SGHTA and CDR2 FQGNSA. The CDR3 spells CASSRTGEQFF. CDR3 DNA: TGTGCCAGCAGCCGGACAGGAGAGCAGTTCTTC.

The CDR3 region is CASSGRTAQDSEAFF. CDR3 DNA: TGTGCCAGCAGTGGGCGGACAGCCCAAGATTCTGAAGCTTTCTTT. The chain uses TRBV27 and TRBJ1-1, with D possibly matching TRBD1 (6 bases). Between the trimmed V and J ends, which lost 5 bases and 6 bases, there was a span of 19 bases. Germline CDR1 reads MNHEY; CDR2 reads SMNVEV (reference sequence). The CDR3 totals 15 residues.

The rearrangement uses TRBV4-1 and TRBJ2-7, with TRBD2 identical over 7 bases. The CDR3 spans 16 residues. The ends lost 1 base at V and 2 bases at J; junction bases unmatched: 8. Germline V lookup: CDR1 MGHRA, CDR2 YSYEKL. For the CDR3, the DNA is TGCGCCAGCAGCCAAGTACTAGCGCTAACTACCTACGAGCAGTACTTC. Protein sequence: CASSQVLALTTYEQYF.

CDR3 bases: TGTGCCAGCAGTTTGGGAGTGGGGGCGAACACTGAAGCTTTCTTT. This codes for CASSLGVGANTEAFF. J is TRBJ1-1 and V is TRBV6-5; tentatively, D is TRBD1 (6 bases). Trimming shortened V by 4 bases and J by 1 base, and 13 bases separated the two germline ends. Germline V gives CDR1 MNHEY, CDR2 SVGAGI. This CDR3 has 15 amino acids.

CDR3 sequence reads: CASSQTGGPPYEQYV. CDR3 bases: TGTGCCAGCAGCCAAACAGGGGGTCCTCCCTACGAGCAGTACGTC. This chain joins TRBV7-9 and TRBJ2-7, with 8 bases that match TRBD1. V was clipped by 5 bases and J by 2 bases; unmatched bases: 8. Per the germline V gene, CDR1 is SEHNR and CDR2 is FQNEAQ (reference sequence). CDR3 length: 15 residues.

J is TRBJ2-2 and V is TRBV7-3, with TRBD2 as a possible D gene (5 bases). Germline V gene sequence: CDR1 SGHTA, CDR2 FQGTGA. There are 16 residues in the CDR3. V lost 5 bases and J lost 1, with 14 bases in between. CDR3 nucleotides: TGTGCCAGCAGCCCCCTAAGCGGCCTGAACACCGGGGAGCTGTTTTTT. It translates to CASSPLSGLNTGELFF.

The chain combines TRBV5-1 with TRBJ2-3, with 7 bases matching TRBD2. The CDR3 consists of 18 residues. V was clipped by 4 bases and J by 2 bases; unmatched bases: 16. Germline loops: CDR1 SGHRS, CDR2 YFSETQ. The CDR3 sequence: CASSIAGPATFTTDTQYF. The CDR3 DNA reads as TGCGCCAGCAGCATAGCGGGTCCAGCAACATTTACCACAGATACGCAGTATTTT.

The chain combines TRBV4-2 with TRBJ2-5, with D possibly TRBD1 on 5 matching bases. Trimming pared 1 base from V and 4 bases from J, leaving 16 bases between. There are 16 residues in the CDR3. Germline assignment: CDR1 LGHNA and CDR2 YNFKEQ. CDR3 in amino acids: CASSQGPQGRGETQYF. The CDR3 nucleotides are TGTGCCAGCAGCCAAGGGCCGCAGGGTCGTGGAGAGACCCAGTACTTC.

The gene calls are TRBV18 and TRBJ1-2; D not certain. V was clipped by 0 bases and J by 1 base, with 6 bases between them. Germline V gene data show CDR1 as KGHSH and CDR2 as LQKENI. CDR3 length: 14 residues. This CDR3 reads CASSPPSVNYGYTF. CDR3 bases: TGTGCCAGCTCACCACCATCAGTTAACTATGGCTACACCTTC.